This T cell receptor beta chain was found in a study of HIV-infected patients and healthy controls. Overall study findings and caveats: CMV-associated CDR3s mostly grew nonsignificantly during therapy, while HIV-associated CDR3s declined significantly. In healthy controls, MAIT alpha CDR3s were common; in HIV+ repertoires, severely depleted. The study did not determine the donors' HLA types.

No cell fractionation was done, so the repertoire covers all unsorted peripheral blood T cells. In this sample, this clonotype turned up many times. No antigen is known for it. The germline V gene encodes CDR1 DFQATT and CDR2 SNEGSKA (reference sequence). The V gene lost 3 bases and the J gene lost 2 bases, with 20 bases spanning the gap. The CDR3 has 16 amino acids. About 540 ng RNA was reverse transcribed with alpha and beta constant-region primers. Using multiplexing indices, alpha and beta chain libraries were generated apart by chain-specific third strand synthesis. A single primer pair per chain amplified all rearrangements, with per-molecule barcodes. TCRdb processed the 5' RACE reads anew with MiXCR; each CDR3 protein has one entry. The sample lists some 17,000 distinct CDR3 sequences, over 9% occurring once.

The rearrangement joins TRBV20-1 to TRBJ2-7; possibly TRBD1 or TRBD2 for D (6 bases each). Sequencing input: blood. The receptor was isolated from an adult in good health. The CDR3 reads CSASVGGTQGTYEQYF. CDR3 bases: TGCAGTGCTAGTGTTGGGGGGACCCAGGGGACCTACGAGCAGTACTTC.